Listed below are T cell receptor beta chains from one sample, sequenced in a study of control samples from healthy donors and cancer patients. The assay was immunoSEQ multiplex PCR, and TCRdb's table has in-frame clones only and misses some. The sample has 170,000 or so clones, 91% seen once. Sequencing used blood. The receptors originated from a woman in her 40s in good health. The CDR3 runs from the conserved cysteine through the conserved F or W. The order of the fields is V gene, D gene, clone size, J gene, CDR3 DNA, CDR3 protein. A D gene is named only where the DNA matches it firmly. Expanded clones are given a class, and other clones once, few, many or no size at all.

V: TRBV27
D: TRBD1
size: .
J: TRBJ1-2
DNA: TGTGCCAGCAGTTCGGGACAGGTCTATGGCTACACCTTC
CDR3: CASSSGQVYGYTF

V: TRBV5-1
D: TRBD2
size: once
J: TRBJ2-1
DNA: TGCGCCAGCACCCAGACTAGCGGCCCAGAAGAGCAGTTCTTC
CDR3: CASTQTSGPEEQFF

V: TRBV25-1
D: .
size: .
J: TRBJ1-2
DNA: TGTGCCAGCAGTGACAATATCTGGCAGGAGGATGGCTACACCTTC
CDR3: CASSDNIWQEDGYTF

V: TRBV2
D: .
size: few
J: TRBJ2-7
DNA: TGTGCCAGCAGCCTACTCCGAAGCGAGCAGTACTTC
CDR3: CASSLLRSEQYF

V: TRBV27
D: .
size: few
J: TRBJ1-5
DNA: TGTGCCAGCAGTTTGGGGGGGGTGGAAGGACAGCCCCAGCATTTT
CDR3: CASSLGGVEGQPQHF

V: TRBV11-2
D: .
size: .
J: TRBJ2-3
DNA: TGTGCCAGCAGCTCCCGTGGGAGGGGGGCCTCCCGCAGAGATACGCAGTATTTT
CDR3: CASSSRGRGASRRDTQYF

V: TRBV6-4
D: .
size: few
J: TRBJ2-6
DNA: TGTGCCAGCAGTGACTCGAGCTCTGGGGCCAACGTCCTGACTTTC
CDR3: CASSDSSSGANVLTF

V: TRBV2
D: TRBD1
size: .
J: TRBJ2-2
DNA: TGTGCCAGCACCCCTATTACGGGACAGTACACCGGGGAGCTGTTTTTT
CDR3: CASTPITGQYTGELFF

V: TRBV11-2
D: TRBD1
size: .
J: TRBJ2-3
DNA: TGTGCCAGCAGCTTTTCCCGAACAGGGGCGTTTAGAGATACGCAGTATTTT
CDR3: CASSFSRTGAFRDTQYF

V: TRBV10-3
D: .
size: .
J: TRBJ2-5
DNA: TGTGCCATCAGTGATTCCGATCTGACCGCCGCGGGGACCCAGTACTTC
CDR3: CAISDSDLTAAGTQYF

V: TRBV18
D: .
size: .
J: TRBJ2-6
DNA: TGTGCCAGCTCCCTAGGGAGCTCTGGGGCCAACGTCCTGACTTTC
CDR3: CASSLGSSGANVLTF

V: TRBV3-1/TRBV3-2
D: .
size: .
J: TRBJ2-7
DNA: TGTGCCAGCAGTCCTCGGGGGCGGGACGAGCAGTACTTC
CDR3: CASSPRGRDEQYF

V: TRBV5-1
D: .
size: few
J: TRBJ1-1
DNA: TGCGCCAGCAGCTTGTTACCGGGTCAGGGGAACACTGAAGCTTTCTTT
CDR3: CASSLLPGQGNTEAFF

V: TRBV4-1
D: .
size: .
J: TRBJ1-2
DNA: TGCGCCAGCAGCCAAGGGTTGACAGGATCTAACTATGGCTACACCTTC
CDR3: CASSQGLTGSNYGYTF

V: TRBV6-1
D: .
size: few
J: TRBJ1-1
DNA: TGTGCCAGCAGTGAATCTCTGCTTGAAGCTTTCTTT
CDR3: CASSESLLEAFF

V: TRBV2
D: TRBD1
size: .
J: TRBJ2-2
DNA: TGTGCCAGCAGTGATAGGACAGGGGGAAACACCGGGGAGCTGTTTTTT
CDR3: CASSDRTGGNTGELFF

V: TRBV29-1
D: TRBD2
size: .
J: TRBJ2-1
DNA: TGCAGCGTTGAATCTAGCGGGGGGACCAGCTCCTACAATGAGCAGTTCTTC
CDR3: CSVESSGGTSSYNEQFF

V: TRBV24-1
D: .
size: .
J: TRBJ2-1
DNA: TGTGCCACCAGTGATTTGCAGAATGAGCAGTTCTTC
CDR3: CATSDLQNEQFF

V: TRBV12-3/TRBV12-4
D: .
size: .
J: TRBJ2-1
DNA: TGTGCCAGCAGTTTCGTCAATGAGCAGTTCTTC
CDR3: CASSFVNEQFF

V: TRBV11-2
D: TRBD1
size: .
J: TRBJ2-7
DNA: TGTGCCAGCAGCACAGGGGTGAATGGAGACTACGAGCAGTACTTC
CDR3: CASSTGVNGDYEQYF

V: TRBV5-1
D: .
size: .
J: TRBJ2-1
DNA: TGCGCCAGCAGAGCAAACATTGAGCAGTTCTTC
CDR3: CASRANIEQFF

V: TRBV7-9
D: .
size: .
J: TRBJ2-7
DNA: TGTGCCAGCAGCCAACAGAGTACCTACGAGCAGTACTTC
CDR3: CASSQQSTYEQYF

V: TRBV18
D: .
size: .
J: TRBJ1-2
DNA: TGTGCCAGCTCACCACGGGAGGGATTCAATGGCTACACCTTC
CDR3: CASSPREGFNGYTF

V: TRBV25-1
D: .
size: .
J: TRBJ2-5
DNA: TGTGCCAGCAGTGAAGGTGGAGTGGCGGGCCAAGAGACCCAGTACTTC
CDR3: CASSEGGVAGQETQYF

V: TRBV11-2
D: .
size: .
J: TRBJ2-3
DNA: TGTGCCAGCAGCTTAGGTCGAGGGGGTCTAGATACGCAGTATTTT
CDR3: CASSLGRGGLDTQYF

V: TRBV5-1
D: .
size: .
J: TRBJ2-5
DNA: TGCGCCAGCAGCGCCTTGGAGGAGGGAGAGACCCAGTACTTC
CDR3: CASSALEEGETQYF

V: TRBV7-9
D: .
size: .
J: TRBJ1-4
DNA: TGTGCCAGCAGCTTAGGGGAGGGACTTGGTGAAAAACTGTTTTTT
CDR3: CASSLGEGLGEKLFF

V: TRBV3-1/TRBV3-2
D: .
size: once
J: TRBJ2-7
DNA: TGTGCCAGCAGCCTTACAGGGATGCTCGACGAGCAGTACTTC
CDR3: CASSLTGMLDEQYF

V: TRBV27
D: .
size: .
J: TRBJ1-2
DNA: TGTGCCAGCAGTACGAGGACAACCGACTATGGCTACACCTTC
CDR3: CASSTRTTDYGYTF

V: TRBV12-3/TRBV12-4
D: TRBD1
size: .
J: TRBJ2-7
DNA: TGTGCCAGCGGGACAGACTACGAGCAGTACTTC
CDR3: CASGTDYEQYF

V: TRBV19
D: .
size: .
J: TRBJ2-3
DNA: TGTGCCAGTAGCCCGACGGGCCCAAGCACAGATACGCAGTATTTT
CDR3: CASSPTGPSTDTQYF

V: TRBV10-1
D: .
size: .
J: TRBJ1-1
DNA: TGCGCCAGCAGTGAAGGCTTTGAAGCTTTCTTT
CDR3: CASSEGFEAFF

V: TRBV5-6
D: .
size: .
J: TRBJ2-2
DNA: TGTGCCAGCAGCCCCGGGACATCGAACACCGGGGAGCTGTTTTTT
CDR3: CASSPGTSNTGELFF

V: TRBV10-1
D: TRBD2
size: .
J: TRBJ2-7
DNA: TGCGCCAGCAGTGAGCTAGCGGGGGGATTATACGAGCAGTACTTC
CDR3: CASSELAGGLYEQYF

V: TRBV28
D: .
size: .
J: TRBJ1-2
DNA: TGTGCCAGCACTTTCATCCAGGGTTTAGATGGCTACACCTTC
CDR3: CASTFIQGLDGYTF

V: TRBV5-4
D: TRBD2
size: .
J: TRBJ2-2
DNA: TGTGCCAGCAGCTTGGCGGGGGGAAACACCGGGGAGCTGTTTTTT
CDR3: CASSLAGGNTGELFF

V: TRBV29-1
D: .
size: .
J: TRBJ2-1
DNA: TGCAGCGTTGTGCTGCCTACCTCTTCGTACTACAATGAGCAGTTCTTC
CDR3: CSVVLPTSSYYNEQFF

V: TRBV18
D: .
size: once
J: TRBJ1-4
DNA: TGTGCCAGCTCACCATTTGGGCAGGGGTCTGAAAAACTGTTTTTT
CDR3: CASSPFGQGSEKLFF

V: TRBV6-5
D: TRBD1
size: .
J: TRBJ1-1
DNA: TGTGCCAGCAGTTACGGACAGGGGCGGGCAGCTTTCTTT
CDR3: CASSYGQGRAAFF

V: TRBV9
D: .
size: .
J: TRBJ2-3
DNA: TGTGCCAGCAGCGTTGGTCCGTCGGGCTCTAGCACAGATACGCAGTATTTT
CDR3: CASSVGPSGSSTDTQYF

V: TRBV12-5
D: TRBD1
size: .
J: TRBJ1-5
DNA: TGTGCTAGTGCAGTGCGAGGGACAGGGCCATGGCAGCCCCAGCATTTT
CDR3: CASAVRGTGPWQPQHF